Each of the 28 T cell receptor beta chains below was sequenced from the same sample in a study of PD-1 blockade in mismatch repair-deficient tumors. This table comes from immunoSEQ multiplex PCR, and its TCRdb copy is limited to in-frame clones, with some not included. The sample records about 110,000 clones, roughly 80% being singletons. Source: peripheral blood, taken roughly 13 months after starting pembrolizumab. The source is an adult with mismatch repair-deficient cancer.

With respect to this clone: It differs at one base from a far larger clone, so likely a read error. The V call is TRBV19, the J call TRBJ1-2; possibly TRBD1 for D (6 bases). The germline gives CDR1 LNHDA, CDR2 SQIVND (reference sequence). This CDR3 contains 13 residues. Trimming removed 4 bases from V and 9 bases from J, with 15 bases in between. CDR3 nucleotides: TGTGCCAGTAGTAAACAGGGTTCGGGTAGCTACACCTTC. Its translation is CASSKQGSGSYTF. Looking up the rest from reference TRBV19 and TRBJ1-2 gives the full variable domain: DGGITQSPKYLFRKEGQNVTLSCEQNLNHDAMYWYRQDPGQGLRLIYYSQIVNDFQKGDIAEGYSVSREKKESFPLTVTSAQKNPTAFYLCASSKQGSGSYTFGSGTRLTVV.

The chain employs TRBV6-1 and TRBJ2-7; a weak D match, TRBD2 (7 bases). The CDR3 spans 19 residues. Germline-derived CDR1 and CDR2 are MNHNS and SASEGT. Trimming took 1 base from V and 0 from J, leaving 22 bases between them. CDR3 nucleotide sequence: TGTGCCAGCAGTGAAGAGAGAGGGGGAGGGGGGATTCGCTCCTACGAGCAGTACTTC. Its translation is CASSEERGGGGIRSYEQYF.

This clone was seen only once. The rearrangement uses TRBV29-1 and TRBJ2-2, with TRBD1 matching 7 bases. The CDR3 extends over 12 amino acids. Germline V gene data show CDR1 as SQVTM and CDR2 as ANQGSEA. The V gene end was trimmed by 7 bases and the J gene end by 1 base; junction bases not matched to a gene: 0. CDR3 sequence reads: CSGTGNTGELFF. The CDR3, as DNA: TGCAGCGGGACAGGGAACACCGGGGAGCTGTTTTTT.

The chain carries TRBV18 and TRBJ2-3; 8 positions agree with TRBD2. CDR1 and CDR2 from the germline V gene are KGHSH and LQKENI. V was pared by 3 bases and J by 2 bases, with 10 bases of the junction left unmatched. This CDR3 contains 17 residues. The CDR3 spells CASSPGGVAGNTDTQYF. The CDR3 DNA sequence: TGTGCCAGCTCACCCGGTGGGGTAGCGGGAAACACAGATACGCAGTATTTT. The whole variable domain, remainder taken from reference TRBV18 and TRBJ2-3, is NAGVMQNPRHLVRRRGQEARLRCSPMKGHSHVYWYRQLPEEGLKFMVYLQKENIIDESGMPKERFSAEFPKEGPSILRIQQVVRGDSAAYFCASSPGGVAGNTDTQYFGPGTRLTVL.

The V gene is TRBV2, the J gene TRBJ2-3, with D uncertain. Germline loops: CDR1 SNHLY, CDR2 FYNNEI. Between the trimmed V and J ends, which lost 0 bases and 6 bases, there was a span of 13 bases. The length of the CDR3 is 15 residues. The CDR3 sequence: CASSEAQYPEDTQYF. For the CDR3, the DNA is TGTGCCAGCAGTGAAGCTCAGTACCCCGAGGATACGCAGTATTTT.

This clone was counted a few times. The CDR3 DNA reads TGTGCCGCAAGTACGGGTAGCGGCTCCTACGAGCAGTACTTC. This translates into CAASTGSGSYEQYF. The chain recombines TRBV19 with TRBJ2-7; D may be TRBD2 (6 bases). This CDR3 contains 14 residues. Trimming removed 11 bases at V and 0 bases at J, with 17 bases between. CDR1 and CDR2 from the germline V gene are LNHDA and SQIVND (reference sequence).

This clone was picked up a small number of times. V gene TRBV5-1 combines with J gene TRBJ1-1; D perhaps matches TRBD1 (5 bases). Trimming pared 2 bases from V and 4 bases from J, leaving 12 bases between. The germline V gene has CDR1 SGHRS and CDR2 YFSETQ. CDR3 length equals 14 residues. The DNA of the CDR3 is TGCGCCAGCAGCTTTCAGGGCTCCTCCACTGAAGCTTTCTTT. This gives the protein CASSFQGSSTEAFF.

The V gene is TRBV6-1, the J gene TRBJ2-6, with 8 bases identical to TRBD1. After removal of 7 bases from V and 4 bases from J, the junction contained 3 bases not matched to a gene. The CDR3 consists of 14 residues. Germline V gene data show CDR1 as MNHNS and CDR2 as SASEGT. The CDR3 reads CASNRGVGANVLTF. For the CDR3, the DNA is TGTGCCAGCAACAGGGGGGTCGGGGCCAACGTCCTGACTTTC.

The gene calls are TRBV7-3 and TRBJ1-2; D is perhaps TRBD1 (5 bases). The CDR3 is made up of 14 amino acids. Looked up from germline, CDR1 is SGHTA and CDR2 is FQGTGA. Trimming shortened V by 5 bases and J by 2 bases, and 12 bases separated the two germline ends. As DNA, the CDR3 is TGTGCCAGCAGCCCACTAGACAGCAACTATGGCTACACCTTC. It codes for CASSPLDSNYGYTF.

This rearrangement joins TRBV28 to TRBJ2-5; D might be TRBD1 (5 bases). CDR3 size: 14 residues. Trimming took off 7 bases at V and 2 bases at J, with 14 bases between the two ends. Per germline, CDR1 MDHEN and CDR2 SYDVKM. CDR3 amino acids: CASNKPGPQETQYF. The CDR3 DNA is TGTGCCAGCAATAAACCAGGGCCTCAAGAGACCCAGTACTTC.

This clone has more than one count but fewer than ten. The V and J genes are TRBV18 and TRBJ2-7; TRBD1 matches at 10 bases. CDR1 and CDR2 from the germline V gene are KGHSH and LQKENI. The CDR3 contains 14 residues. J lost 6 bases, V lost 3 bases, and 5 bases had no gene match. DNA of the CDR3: TGTGCCAGCTCACCGGGGACAGGGGTCGTCGAGCAGTACTTC. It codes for CASSPGTGVVEQYF.

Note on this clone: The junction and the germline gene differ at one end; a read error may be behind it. The CDR3 nucleotides read TGTGCTAGCAGCTTGGGACTAGACACCGGGGAGCTGTTTTTT. It translates to CASSLGLDTGELFF. V is TRBV7-7 and J is TRBJ2-2, with 8 nucleotides matching TRBD2. The CDR3 sequence is 14 residues long. Germline values: CDR1 SSHAT, CDR2 FNYEAQ (reference sequence).

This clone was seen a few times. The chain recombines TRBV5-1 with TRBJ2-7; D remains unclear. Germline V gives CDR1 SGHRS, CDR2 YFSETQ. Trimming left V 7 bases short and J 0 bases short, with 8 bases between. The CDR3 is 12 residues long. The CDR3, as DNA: TGCGCCAGCCGGTGGAGCTCCTACGAGCAGTACTTC. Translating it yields CASRWSSYEQYF. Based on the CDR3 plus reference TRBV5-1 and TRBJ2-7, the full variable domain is KAGVTQTPRYLIKTRGQQVTLSCSPISGHRSVSWYQQTPGQGLQFLFEYFSETQRNKGNFPGRFSGRQFSNSRSEMNVSTLELGDSALYLCASRWSSYEQYFGPGTRLTVT.

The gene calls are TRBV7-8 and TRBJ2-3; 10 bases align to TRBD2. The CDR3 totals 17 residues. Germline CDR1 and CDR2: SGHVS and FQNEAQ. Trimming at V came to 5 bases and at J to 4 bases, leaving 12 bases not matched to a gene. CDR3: CASSRQPTSGMADTQYF. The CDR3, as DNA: TGTGCCAGCAGCCGACAACCAACTAGCGGGATGGCAGATACGCAGTATTTT.

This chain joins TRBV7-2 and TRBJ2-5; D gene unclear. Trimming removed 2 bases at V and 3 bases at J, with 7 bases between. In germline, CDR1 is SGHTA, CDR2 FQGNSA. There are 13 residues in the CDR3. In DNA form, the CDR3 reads TGTGCCAGCAGCTTAAGAGGTGAAGAGACCCAGTACTTC. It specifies CASSLRGEETQYF.

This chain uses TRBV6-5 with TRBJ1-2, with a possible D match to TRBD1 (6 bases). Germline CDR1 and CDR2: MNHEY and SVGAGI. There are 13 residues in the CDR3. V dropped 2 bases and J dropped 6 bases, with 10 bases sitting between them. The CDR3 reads CASSYAGANGYTF. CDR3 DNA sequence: TGTGCCAGCAGTTACGCAGGGGCAAATGGCTACACCTTC.

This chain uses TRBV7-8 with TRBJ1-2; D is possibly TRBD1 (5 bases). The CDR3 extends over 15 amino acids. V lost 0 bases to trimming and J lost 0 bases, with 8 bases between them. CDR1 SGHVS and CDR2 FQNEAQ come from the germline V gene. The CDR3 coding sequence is TGTGCCAGCAGCTTAGCAGGGGAAGCTAACTATGGCTACACCTTC. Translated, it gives CASSLAGEANYGYTF.

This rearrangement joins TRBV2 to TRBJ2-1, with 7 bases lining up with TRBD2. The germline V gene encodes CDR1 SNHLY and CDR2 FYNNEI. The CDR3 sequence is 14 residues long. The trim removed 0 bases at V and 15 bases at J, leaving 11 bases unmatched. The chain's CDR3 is CASSEAGLRTAWFF. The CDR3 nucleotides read TGTGCCAGCAGTGAAGCGGGACTACGAACGGCGTGGTTCTTC.

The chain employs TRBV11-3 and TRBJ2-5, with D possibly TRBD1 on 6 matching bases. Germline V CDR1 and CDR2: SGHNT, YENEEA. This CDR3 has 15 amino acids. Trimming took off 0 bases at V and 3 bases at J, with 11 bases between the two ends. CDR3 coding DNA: TGTGCCAGCAGCTTAGATGGGGGACAAGAAGAGACCCAGTACTTC. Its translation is CASSLDGGQEETQYF.

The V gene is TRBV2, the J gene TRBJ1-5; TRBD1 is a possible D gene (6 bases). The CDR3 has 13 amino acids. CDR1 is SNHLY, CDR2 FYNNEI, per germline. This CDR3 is CAISAGGGQPQHF. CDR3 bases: TGTGCTATAAGTGCGGGGGGCGGGCAGCCCCAGCATTTT.

The chain's CDR3 is CAWSVGFNIYEQYF. The CDR3 DNA reads TGTGCCTGGAGTGTGGGTTTTAATATCTACGAGCAGTACTTC. V usage is TRBV30 and J usage is TRBJ2-7; no firm D call. CDR3 length equals 14 residues. Germline V gene data show CDR1 as GTSNPN and CDR2 as SVGIG (reference sequence). Trimming took off 0 bases at V and 3 bases at J, with 12 bases between the two ends. Filled out from reference TRBV30 and TRBJ2-7, the complete variable domain reads SQTIHQWPATLVQPVGSPLSLECTVEGTSNPNLYWYRQAAGRGLQLLFYSVGIGQISSEVPQNLSASRPQDRQFILSSKKLLLSDSGFYLCAWSVGFNIYEQYFGPGTRLTVT.

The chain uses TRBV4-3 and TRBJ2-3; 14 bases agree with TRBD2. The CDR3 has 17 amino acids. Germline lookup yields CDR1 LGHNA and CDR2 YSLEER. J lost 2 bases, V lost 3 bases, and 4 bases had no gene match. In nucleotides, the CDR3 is TGCGCCAGCAGCCAGACTAGCGGGAGGGGGGTCACAGATACGCAGTATTTT. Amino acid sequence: CASSQTSGRGVTDTQYF.

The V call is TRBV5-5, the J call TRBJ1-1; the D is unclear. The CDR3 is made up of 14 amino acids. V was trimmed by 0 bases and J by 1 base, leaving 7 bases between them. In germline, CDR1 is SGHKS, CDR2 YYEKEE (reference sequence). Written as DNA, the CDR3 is TGTGCCAGCAGCTTGGCCACGGGGAACACTGAAGCTTTCTTT. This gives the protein CASSLATGNTEAFF. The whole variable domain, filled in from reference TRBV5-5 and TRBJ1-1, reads DAGVTQSPTHLIKTRGQQVTLRCSPISGHKSVSWYQQVLGQGPQFIFQYYEKEERGRGNFPDRFSARQFPNYSSELNVNALLLGDSALYLCASSLATGNTEAFFGQGTRLTVV.

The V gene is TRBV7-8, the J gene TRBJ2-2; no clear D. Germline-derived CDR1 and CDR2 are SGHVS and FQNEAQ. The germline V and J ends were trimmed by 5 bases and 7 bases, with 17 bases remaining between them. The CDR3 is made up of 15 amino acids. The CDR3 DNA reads TGTGCCAGCAGCGCATACGCAGGTGGGGACGGGGAGCTGTTTTTT. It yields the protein CASSAYAGGDGELFF.

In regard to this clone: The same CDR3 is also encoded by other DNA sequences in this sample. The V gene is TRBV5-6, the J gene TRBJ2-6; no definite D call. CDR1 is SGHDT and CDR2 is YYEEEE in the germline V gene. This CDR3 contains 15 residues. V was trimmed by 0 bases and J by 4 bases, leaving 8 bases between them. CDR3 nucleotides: TGTGCCAGCAGCTTGGAGGGATCCGGGGCCAACGTCCTGACTTTC. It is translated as CASSLEGSGANVLTF.

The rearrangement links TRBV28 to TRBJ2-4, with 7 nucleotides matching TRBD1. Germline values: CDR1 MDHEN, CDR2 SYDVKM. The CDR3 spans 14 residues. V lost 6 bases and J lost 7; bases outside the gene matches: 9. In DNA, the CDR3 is TGTGCCAGCAGCCGGCGACAGGGAAGGAACATTCAGTACTTC. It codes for CASSRRQGRNIQYF.

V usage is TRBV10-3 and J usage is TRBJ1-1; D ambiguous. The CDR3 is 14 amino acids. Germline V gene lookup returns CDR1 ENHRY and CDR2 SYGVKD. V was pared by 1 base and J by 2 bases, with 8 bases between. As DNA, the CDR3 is TGTGCCATCAGTGAGTGGTCAGGAAACACTGAAGCTTTCTTT. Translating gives CAISEWSGNTEAFF.

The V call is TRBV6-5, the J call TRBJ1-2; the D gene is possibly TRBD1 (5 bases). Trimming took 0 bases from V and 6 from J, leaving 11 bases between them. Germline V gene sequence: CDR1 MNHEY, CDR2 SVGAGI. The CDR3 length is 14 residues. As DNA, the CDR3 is TGTGCCAGCAGTTACTCGAGGAGGGGCAATGGCTACACCTTC. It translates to CASSYSRRGNGYTF.